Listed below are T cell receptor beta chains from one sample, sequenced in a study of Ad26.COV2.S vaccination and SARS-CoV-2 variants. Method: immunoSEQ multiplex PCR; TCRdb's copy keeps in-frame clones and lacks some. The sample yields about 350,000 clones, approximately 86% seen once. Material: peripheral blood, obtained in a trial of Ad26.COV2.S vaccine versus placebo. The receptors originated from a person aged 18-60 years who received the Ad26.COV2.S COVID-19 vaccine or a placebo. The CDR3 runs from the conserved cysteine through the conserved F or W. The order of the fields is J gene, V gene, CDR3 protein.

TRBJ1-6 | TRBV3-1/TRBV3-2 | CASSQSPGQGDSPLHF
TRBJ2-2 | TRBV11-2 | CASRTWTGRTGELFF
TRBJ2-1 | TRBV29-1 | CSVGRTAYNEQFF
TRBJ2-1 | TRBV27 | CASSFSVGEQFF
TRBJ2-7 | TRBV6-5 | CASSNRGAVTYEQYF
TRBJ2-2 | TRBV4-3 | CASSLDRDNTGELFF
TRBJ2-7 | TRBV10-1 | CASSESKREAPRGSDEQYF
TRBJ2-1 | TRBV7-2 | CASSLVSEQFF
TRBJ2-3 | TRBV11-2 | CASSLMGGEADTQYF
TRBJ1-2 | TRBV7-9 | CASSLHRDRGYGYTF
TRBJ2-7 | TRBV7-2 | CASTLGPTSGSYEQYF
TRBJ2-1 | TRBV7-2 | CASSGPGRESRREQFF
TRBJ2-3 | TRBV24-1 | CATSDRAGEDTQYF
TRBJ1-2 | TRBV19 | CASIPGTGGPYGYTF
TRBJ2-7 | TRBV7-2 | CASSPVGDRFYEQYF
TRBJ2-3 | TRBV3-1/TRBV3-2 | CASSQDWRAGSTDTQYF
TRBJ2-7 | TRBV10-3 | CAIKPMGAIYEQYF
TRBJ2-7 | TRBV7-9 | CASSPTRVDRGLEQYF
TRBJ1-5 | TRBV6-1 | CASSELGETQPQHF
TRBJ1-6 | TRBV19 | CASSIQGARGNSPLHF
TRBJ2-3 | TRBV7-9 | CASLAGDADTQYF
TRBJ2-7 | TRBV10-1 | CASRDPLGDFSYEQYF